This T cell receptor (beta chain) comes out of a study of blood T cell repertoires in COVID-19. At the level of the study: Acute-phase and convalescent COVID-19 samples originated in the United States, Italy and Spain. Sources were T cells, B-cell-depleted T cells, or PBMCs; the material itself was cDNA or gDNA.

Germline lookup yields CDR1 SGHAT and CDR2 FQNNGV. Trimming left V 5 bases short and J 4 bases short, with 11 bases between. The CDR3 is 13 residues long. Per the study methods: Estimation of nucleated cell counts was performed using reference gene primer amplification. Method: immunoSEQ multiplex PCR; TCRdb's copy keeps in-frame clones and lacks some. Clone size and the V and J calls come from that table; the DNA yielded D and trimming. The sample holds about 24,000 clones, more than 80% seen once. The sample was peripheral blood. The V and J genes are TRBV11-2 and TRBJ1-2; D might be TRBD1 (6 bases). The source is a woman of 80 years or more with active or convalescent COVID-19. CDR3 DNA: TGTGCCAGCAGCCAGGACAGATCCTATGGCTACACCTTC. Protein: CASSQDRSYGYTF.